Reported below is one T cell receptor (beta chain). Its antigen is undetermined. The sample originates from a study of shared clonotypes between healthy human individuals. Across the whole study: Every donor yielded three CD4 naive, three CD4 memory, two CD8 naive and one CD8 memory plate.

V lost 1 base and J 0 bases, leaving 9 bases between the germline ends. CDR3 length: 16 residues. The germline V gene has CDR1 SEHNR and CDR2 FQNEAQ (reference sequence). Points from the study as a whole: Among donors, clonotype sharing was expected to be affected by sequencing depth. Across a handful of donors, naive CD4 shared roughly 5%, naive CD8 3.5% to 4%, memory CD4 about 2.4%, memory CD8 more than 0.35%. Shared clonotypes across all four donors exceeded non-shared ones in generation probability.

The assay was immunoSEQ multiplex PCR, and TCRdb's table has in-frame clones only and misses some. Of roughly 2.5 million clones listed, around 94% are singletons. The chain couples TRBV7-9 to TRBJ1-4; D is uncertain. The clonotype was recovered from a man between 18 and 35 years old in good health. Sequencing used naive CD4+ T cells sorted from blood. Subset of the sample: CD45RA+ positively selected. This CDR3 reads CASSLVADATNEKLFF. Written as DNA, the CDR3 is TGTGCCAGCAGCTTAGTAGCAGATGCAACTAATGAAAAACTGTTTTTT. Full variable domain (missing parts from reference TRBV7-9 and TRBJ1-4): DTGVSQNPRHKITKRGQNVTFRCDPISEHNRLYWYRQTLGQGPEFLTYFQNEAQLEKSRLLSDRFSAERPKGSFSTLEIQRTEQGDSAMYLCASSLVADATNEKLFFGSGTQLSVL.